The present TCR beta chain was sequenced within a study of T-cell memory formation after mild COVID-19. From the 5' RACE reads, TCRdb called clonotypes with MiXCR, one entry per CDR3 protein. The sample lists 250,000 to 350,000 distinct CDR3 sequences; approximately 19% were seen once. Germline CDR1 is SEHNR and CDR2 is FQNEAQ (reference sequence). V was trimmed by 5 bases and J by 0 bases, leaving 11 bases between them. This CDR3 has 14 amino acids. The TCR sequence derives from a man between 18 and 35 years old who had mild COVID-19 (a few samples of this study predate the infection). Cell type and time point are not known. The sequenced material came from PBMCs or a T cell subset sorted from them (not recorded which). The chain is built from TRBV7-9 and TRBJ2-7; D not resolved. CDR3 sequence: CASSPQQSSYEQYF. The CDR3 region has the DNA TGTGCCAGCAGCCCCCAACAGAGCTCCTACGAGCAGTACTTC.